The 23 T cell receptor beta chains below were found in one sample sequenced in a study of T cells in Graves' hyperthyroidism and ophthalmopathy. Using RNA transcripts as the source, TCR beta CDR3 regions were amplified. The TCR CDR3 was amplified in a first-round RT-PCR using the HTBI primer set. From the multiplex PCR reads, TCRdb called clonotypes with MiXCR, one entry per CDR3 protein. Of roughly 750,000 distinct CDR3 sequences in the sample, approximately 16% were seen once. Sequenced sample: blood. Receptors were obtained from a man aged 18 to 29 with Graves' hyperthyroidism.

V usage is TRBV6-1 and J usage is TRBJ2-7; TRBD1 or TRBD2 may be the D gene (5 bases each). In germline, CDR1 is MNHNS, CDR2 SASEGT. The CDR3 has 14 amino acids. Trimming cost V 6 bases and J 3 bases, with 15 bases left between them. The CDR3 bases are TGTGCCAGCAGATCCCCCGGGACCAACTACGAGCAGTACTTC. Translation: CASRSPGTNYEQYF.

This clonotype was recorded a few times. This rearrangement joins TRBV7-9 to TRBJ2-7; possible D gene TRBD2, 5 bases. Germline loops: CDR1 SEHNR, CDR2 FQNEAQ (reference sequence). The CDR3 length is 14 residues. V was clipped by 2 bases and J by 2 bases, with 10 bases between them. The CDR3 coding sequence is TGTGCCAGCAGCTTACAGCGGAGTCCCTACGAGCAGTACTTC. Translation gives CASSLQRSPYEQYF.

This clonotype has more than one count but fewer than ten. The chain uses TRBV3-1 and TRBJ2-5; no clear D gene. V was trimmed by 3 bases and J by 5 bases, leaving 10 bases between them. Germline CDR1 and CDR2: LGHDT and YNNKEL (reference sequence). The CDR3 extends over 13 amino acids. The CDR3 loop reads CASSQLGDETQYF. CDR3 DNA sequence: TGTGCCAGCAGCCAGCTAGGTGACGAGACCCAGTACTTC.

This clonotype was picked up many times. The rearrangement joins TRBV27 to TRBJ2-7; a possible D gene is TRBD2 (6 bases). V dropped 3 bases and J dropped 7 bases, with 13 bases sitting between them. The length of the CDR3 is 13 residues. Germline CDR1 is MNHEY and CDR2 is SMNVEV (reference sequence). CDR3 DNA sequence: TGTGCCAGCAGTTTCCACCTCGGGGGTGAGCAGTACTTC. It specifies CASSFHLGGEQYF.

This clonotype was detected a few times. This rearrangement joins TRBV3-1 to TRBJ1-4; tentatively, D is TRBD1 (5 bases). Trimming cost V 6 bases and J 8 bases, with 19 bases left between them. Germline V gene sequence: CDR1 LGHDT, CDR2 YNNKEL (reference sequence). The CDR3 spans 15 residues. The CDR3 is CASSEIRVQGEKLFF. The CDR3 DNA reads TGTGCCAGCAGTGAAATCAGGGTTCAAGGGGAAAAACTGTTTTTT.

This clonotype was seen more than once but under ten times. This rearrangement joins TRBV5-6 to TRBJ2-3, with D possibly matching TRBD1 (6 bases). Germline values: CDR1 SGHDT, CDR2 YYEEEE. With 2 bases removed from V and 2 bases from J, the gap between germline ends came to 18 bases. The CDR3 covers 17 residues. CDR3 residues: CASSLLGRNRDTDTQYF. For the CDR3, the DNA is TGTGCCAGCAGCTTATTAGGCCGTAACAGGGACACAGATACGCAGTATTTT.

This clonotype was counted only a few times. J is TRBJ1-2 and V is TRBV29-1; D gene unclear. Germline V gives CDR1 SQVTM, CDR2 ANQGSEA. The CDR3 loop spans 11 amino acids. Trimming cost V 5 bases and J 3 bases, with 7 bases left between them. The CDR3 protein is CSVLKDYGYTF. CDR3 nucleotides: TGCAGCGTTTTGAAGGACTATGGCTACACCTTC.

The chain uses TRBV19 and TRBJ1-6; maybe TRBD1 (5 bases). Trimming took off 6 bases at V and 14 bases at J, with 14 bases between the two ends. CDR3 length: 12 amino acids. The germline V gene encodes CDR1 LNHDA and CDR2 SQIVND (reference sequence). In DNA form, the CDR3 reads TGTGCCAGTAGATTGGACAAGGCTACCCTCCACTTT. Translated, it gives CASRLDKATLHF.

Only a few counts were recorded for this clonotype. This chain joins TRBV30 and TRBJ1-1, with TRBD1 matching 7 bases. Germline V CDR1 and CDR2: GTSNPN, SVGIG (reference sequence). This CDR3 region has 14 residues. V lost 3 bases, J lost 3 bases, and 7 bases stayed unmatched. CDR3 coding DNA: TGTGCCTGGAGCTACAGGGGTACGGACACTGAAGCTTTCTTT. This gives the protein CAWSYRGTDTEAFF.

The chain recombines TRBV19 with TRBJ2-5, with 15 positions matching TRBD2. Germline V gene data show CDR1 as LNHDA and CDR2 as SQIVND (reference sequence). With 6 bases clipped from V and 5 bases from J, the junction kept 4 bases outside the gene matches. The CDR3 has 15 amino acids. CDR3: CASSGLAGGMETQYF. CDR3 nucleotide sequence: TGTGCCAGTAGCGGACTAGCGGGAGGGATGGAGACCCAGTACTTC.

The sample holds a few counts of this clonotype. This sequence joins TRBV15 and TRBJ2-2; perhaps TRBD2 as D (6 bases). CDR1 and CDR2 from the germline V gene are LNHNV and YYDKDF (reference sequence). The CDR3 totals 16 residues. With 5 bases removed from V and 6 bases from J, the gap between germline ends came to 19 bases. DNA for the CDR3: TGTGCCACCAGCCCCCGAGTTGGCAGGGAGGCCGGGGAGCTGTTTTTT. Translated, it gives CATSPRVGREAGELFF.

This chain joins TRBV19 and TRBJ1-3; 7 bases are shared with TRBD1. Per germline, CDR1 LNHDA and CDR2 SQIVND (reference sequence). CDR3 size: 14 residues. Unmatched junction bases numbered 5, after V lost 9 bases and J lost 0 bases. The CDR3 loop reads CASRDRSSGNTIYF. DNA for the CDR3: TGTGCCAGCCGGGACAGAAGCTCTGGAAACACCATATATTTT.

The chain combines TRBV5-1 with TRBJ2-1; D remains ambiguous. Germline V CDR1 and CDR2: SGHRS, YFSETQ. Trimming pared 2 bases from V and 7 bases from J, leaving 13 bases between. The CDR3 length is 14 residues. The CDR3 region has the DNA TGCGCCAGCAGCTTAGGCCTAGTTTGGAATGAGCAGTTCTTC. It translates to CASSLGLVWNEQFF. Full variable domain (remainder filled in from reference TRBV5-1 and TRBJ2-1): KAGVTQTPRYLIKTRGQQVTLSCSPISGHRSVSWYQQTPGQGLQFLFEYFSETQRNKGNFPGRFSGRQFSNSRSEMNVSTLELGDSALYLCASSLGLVWNEQFFGPGTRLTVL.

The CDR3 DNA is TGTGCCAGCAGCTTTGCGGGGACCACCTACAATGAGCAGTTCTTC. Protein product: CASSFAGTTYNEQFF. The chain couples TRBV5-6 to TRBJ2-1, with D perhaps TRBD2 (6 bases). The CDR3 contains 15 residues. Germline lookup yields CDR1 SGHDT and CDR2 YYEEEE. The V gene lost 2 bases and the J gene lost 2 bases, with 11 bases spanning the gap.

The V and J genes are TRBV7-3 and TRBJ1-2; D is ambiguous. Between the trimmed V and J ends, which lost 2 bases and 8 bases, there was a span of 6 bases. Germline loops: CDR1 SGHTA, CDR2 FQGTGA. The CDR3 runs 11 residues. CDR3 coding DNA: TGTGCCAGCAGCTTAGCCTCCGGCTACACCTTC. Residues: CASSLASGYTF. Full variable domain (rest looked up from reference TRBV7-3 and TRBJ1-2): GAGVSQTPSNKVTEKGKYVELRCDPISGHTALYWYRQSLGQGPEFLIYFQGTGAADDSGLPNDRFFAVRPEGSVSTLKIQRTERGDSAVYLCASSLASGYTFGSGTRLTVV.

The J gene is TRBJ2-1, the V gene TRBV24-1; 14 nucleotides match TRBD2. The V gene's germline CDR1 is KGHDR and CDR2 SFDVKD. The CDR3 has 14 amino acids. J was trimmed by 8 bases and V by 5 bases; bases with no gene match: 1. In nucleotides, the CDR3 is TGTGCCACCAGTGTGGGACTAGCGGGAGATGAGCAGTTCTTC. Translating gives CATSVGLAGDEQFF.

This clonotype showed up just a few times. The chain has TRBV18 and TRBJ2-7; 9 bases agree with TRBD2. In germline, CDR1 is KGHSH, CDR2 LQKENI. The CDR3 sequence is 15 residues long. Trimming took 3 bases from V and 2 from J; bases not matched to a gene: 5. CDR3 coding DNA: TGTGCCAGCTCACCCGAGCGGGGGGAAACCTACGAGCAGTACTTC. The encoded protein is CASSPERGETYEQYF.

This clonotype was picked up many times. The V gene is TRBV7-2, the J gene TRBJ2-5, with D possibly TRBD1 on 6 matching bases. The CDR3 has 14 residues. Between the trimmed V and J ends, which lost 7 bases and 7 bases, there was a span of 19 bases. CDR1 is SGHTA and CDR2 is FQGNSA in the germline V gene. The CDR3 loop is CASTTPGSGATQYF. Here the CDR3 DNA reads TGTGCCAGCACTACCCCGGGATCAGGGGCGACCCAGTACTTC.

This clonotype was counted ten times or more. V and J are TRBV28 and TRBJ1-6; D is ambiguous. The V gene's germline CDR1 is MDHEN and CDR2 SYDVKM. This CDR3 is 14 amino acids long. V shed 8 bases and J shed 4 bases, with 12 bases lying between them. The CDR3 sequence is CASLRGGYNSPLHF. DNA of the CDR3: TGTGCCAGCCTCCGGGGTGGTTATAATTCACCCCTCCACTTT.

The sample holds many counts of this clonotype. V and J are TRBV7-2 and TRBJ2-7, with 7 bases fitting TRBD1. The CDR3 runs 16 residues. Germline V gene sequence: CDR1 SGHTA, CDR2 FQGNSA. V trimming: 1 base; J trimming: 1 base; junction bases outside the gene matches: 7. In DNA, the CDR3 is TGTGCCAGCAGCTTAGATCGGGACAGAGCATCCTACGAGCAGTACTTC. Its translation is CASSLDRDRASYEQYF.

This clonotype was counted a few times. The rearrangement uses TRBV6-4 and TRBJ2-5; TRBD1 aligns across 8 bases. Looked up from germline, CDR1 is MRHNA and CDR2 is SNTAGT. CDR3 length: 16 amino acids. V lost 3 bases, J lost 5 bases, and 11 bases stayed unmatched. The CDR3 protein is CASSETDRARGETQYF. CDR3 bases: TGTGCCAGCAGTGAAACGGACAGGGCCAGAGGGGAGACCCAGTACTTC.

This chain links TRBV5-4 with TRBJ2-3, with D tentatively TRBD1 (5 bases). The CDR3 contains 16 residues. CDR1 is SGHNT and CDR2 is YYREEE in the germline V gene (reference sequence). V shed 6 bases and J shed 0 bases, with 17 bases lying between them. The CDR3 nucleotides are TGTGCCAGCATCAACCTAGGAGACAGTAGCACAGATACGCAGTATTTT. Its protein is CASINLGDSSTDTQYF.

This clonotype was observed a few times. The gene calls are TRBV20-1 and TRBJ2-3; 9 nucleotides match TRBD2. The CDR3 extends over 18 amino acids. With 6 bases clipped from V and 2 bases from J, the junction kept 18 bases outside the gene matches. Germline-derived CDR1 and CDR2 are DFQATT and SNEGSKA (reference sequence). CDR3: CSASGGVAGDPFTDTQYF. In nucleotides, the CDR3 is TGCAGTGCCTCGGGGGGGGTAGCGGGAGACCCATTCACAGATACGCAGTATTTT.